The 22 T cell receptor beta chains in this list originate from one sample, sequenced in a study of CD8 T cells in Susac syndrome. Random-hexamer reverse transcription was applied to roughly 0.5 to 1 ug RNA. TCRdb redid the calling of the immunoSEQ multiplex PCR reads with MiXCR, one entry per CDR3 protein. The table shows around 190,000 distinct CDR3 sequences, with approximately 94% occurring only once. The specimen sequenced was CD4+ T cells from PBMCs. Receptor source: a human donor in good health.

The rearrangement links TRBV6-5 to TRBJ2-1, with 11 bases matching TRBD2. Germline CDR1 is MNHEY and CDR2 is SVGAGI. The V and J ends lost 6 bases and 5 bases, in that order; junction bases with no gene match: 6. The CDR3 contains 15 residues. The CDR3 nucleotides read TGTGCCAGCAGACCCGGGACTAGCGGTAACAATGAGCAGTTCTTC. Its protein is CASRPGTSGNNEQFF.

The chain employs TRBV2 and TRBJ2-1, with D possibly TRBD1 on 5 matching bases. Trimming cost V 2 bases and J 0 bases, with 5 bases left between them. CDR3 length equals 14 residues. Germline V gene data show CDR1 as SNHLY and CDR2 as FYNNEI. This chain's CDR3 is CASSEQGSYNEQFF. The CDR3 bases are TGTGCCAGCAGTGAACAGGGCTCCTACAATGAGCAGTTCTTC.

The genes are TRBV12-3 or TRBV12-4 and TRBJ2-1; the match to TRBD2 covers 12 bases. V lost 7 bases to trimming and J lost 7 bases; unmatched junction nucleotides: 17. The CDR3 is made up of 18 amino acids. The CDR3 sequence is CASTAFFVSSGRVNEQFF. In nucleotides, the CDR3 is TGTGCCAGCACAGCCTTTTTCGTGTCTAGCGGGAGGGTTAATGAGCAGTTCTTC.

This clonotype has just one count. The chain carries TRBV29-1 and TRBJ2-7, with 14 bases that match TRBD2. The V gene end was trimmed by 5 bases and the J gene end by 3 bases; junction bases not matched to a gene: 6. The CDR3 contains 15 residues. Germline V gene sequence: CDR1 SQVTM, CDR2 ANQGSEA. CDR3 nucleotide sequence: TGCAGCGTTTCCGGGACTAGCGGGAGAATCTACGAGCAGTACTTC. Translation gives CSVSGTSGRIYEQYF.

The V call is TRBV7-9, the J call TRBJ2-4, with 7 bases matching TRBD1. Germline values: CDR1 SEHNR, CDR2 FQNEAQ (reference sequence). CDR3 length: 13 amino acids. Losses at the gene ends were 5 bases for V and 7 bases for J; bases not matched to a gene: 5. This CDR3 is CASSRDSTNIQYF. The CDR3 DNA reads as TGTGCCAGCAGCCGGGACAGTACCAACATTCAGTACTTC. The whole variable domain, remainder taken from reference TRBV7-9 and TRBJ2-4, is DTGVSQNPRHKITKRGQNVTFRCDPISEHNRLYWYRQTLGQGPEFLTYFQNEAQLEKSRLLSDRFSAERPKGSFSTLEIQRTEQGDSAMYLCASSRDSTNIQYFGAGTRLSVL.

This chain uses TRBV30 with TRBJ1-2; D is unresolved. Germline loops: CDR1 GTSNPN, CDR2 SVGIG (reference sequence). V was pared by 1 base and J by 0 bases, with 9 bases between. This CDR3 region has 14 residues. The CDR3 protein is CAWSGMVANYGYTF. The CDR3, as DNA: TGTGCCTGGAGTGGGATGGTAGCTAACTATGGCTACACCTTC.

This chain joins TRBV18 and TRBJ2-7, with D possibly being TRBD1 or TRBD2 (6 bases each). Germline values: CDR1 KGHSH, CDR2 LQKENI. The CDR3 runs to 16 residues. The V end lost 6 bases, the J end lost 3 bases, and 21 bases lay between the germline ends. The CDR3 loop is CASSMPGMGGSYEQYF. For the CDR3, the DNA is TGTGCCAGCTCGATGCCGGGGATGGGGGGCAGCTACGAGCAGTACTTC.

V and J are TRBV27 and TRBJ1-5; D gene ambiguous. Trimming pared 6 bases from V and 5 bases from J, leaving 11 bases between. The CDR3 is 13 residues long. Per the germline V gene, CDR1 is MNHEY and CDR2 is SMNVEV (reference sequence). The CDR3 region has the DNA TGTGCCAGCAGATTGGTGCTTGATCAGCCCCAGCATTTT. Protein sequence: CASRLVLDQPQHF.

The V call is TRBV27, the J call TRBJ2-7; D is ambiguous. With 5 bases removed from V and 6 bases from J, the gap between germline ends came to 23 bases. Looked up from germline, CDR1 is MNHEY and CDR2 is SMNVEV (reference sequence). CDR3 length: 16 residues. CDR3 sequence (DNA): TGTGCCAGCAGTGCCATCTCACGGGTCCCATCGGGCGAGCAGTACTTC. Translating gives CASSAISRVPSGEQYF.

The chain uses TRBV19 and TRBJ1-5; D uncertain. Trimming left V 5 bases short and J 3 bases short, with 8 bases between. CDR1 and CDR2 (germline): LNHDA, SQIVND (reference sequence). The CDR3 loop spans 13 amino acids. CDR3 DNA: TGTGCCAGTAGTTTTGCCCTCAATCAGCCCCAGCATTTT. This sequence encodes CASSFALNQPQHF. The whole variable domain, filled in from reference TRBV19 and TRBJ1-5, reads DGGITQSPKYLFRKEGQNVTLSCEQNLNHDAMYWYRQDPGQGLRLIYYSQIVNDFQKGDIAEGYSVSREKKESFPLTVTSAQKNPTAFYLCASSFALNQPQHFGDGTRLSIL.

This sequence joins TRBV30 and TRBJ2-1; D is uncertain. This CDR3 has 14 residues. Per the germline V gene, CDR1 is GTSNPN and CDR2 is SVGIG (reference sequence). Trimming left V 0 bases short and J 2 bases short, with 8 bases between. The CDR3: CAWSVLRTYNEQFF. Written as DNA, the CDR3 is TGTGCCTGGAGTGTTCTCAGGACCTACAATGAGCAGTTCTTC.

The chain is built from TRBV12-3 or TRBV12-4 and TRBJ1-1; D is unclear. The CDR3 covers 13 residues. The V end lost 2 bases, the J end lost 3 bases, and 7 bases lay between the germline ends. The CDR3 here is CASSLTGDTEAFF. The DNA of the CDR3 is TGTGCCAGCAGTTTAACGGGAGACACTGAAGCTTTCTTT.

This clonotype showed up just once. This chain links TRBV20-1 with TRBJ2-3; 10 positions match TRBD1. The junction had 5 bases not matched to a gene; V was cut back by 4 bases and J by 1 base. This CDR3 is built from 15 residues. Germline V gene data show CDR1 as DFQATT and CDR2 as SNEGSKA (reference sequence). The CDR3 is CSAIPGTGGTDTQYF. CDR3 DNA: TGCAGTGCTATCCCCGGGACAGGGGGCACAGATACGCAGTATTTT.

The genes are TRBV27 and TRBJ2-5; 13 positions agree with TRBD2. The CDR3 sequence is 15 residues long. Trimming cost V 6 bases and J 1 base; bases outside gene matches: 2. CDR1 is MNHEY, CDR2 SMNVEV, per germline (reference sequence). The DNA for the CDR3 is TGTGCCAGCAGGGGGACTAGCGGGGTCCAAGAGACCCAGTACTTC. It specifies CASRGTSGVQETQYF.

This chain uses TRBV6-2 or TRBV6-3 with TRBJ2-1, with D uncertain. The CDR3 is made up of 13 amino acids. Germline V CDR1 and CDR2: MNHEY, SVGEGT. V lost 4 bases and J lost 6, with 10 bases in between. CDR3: CASSLVPINEQFF. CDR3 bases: TGTGCCAGCAGTTTGGTCCCCATCAATGAGCAGTTCTTC.

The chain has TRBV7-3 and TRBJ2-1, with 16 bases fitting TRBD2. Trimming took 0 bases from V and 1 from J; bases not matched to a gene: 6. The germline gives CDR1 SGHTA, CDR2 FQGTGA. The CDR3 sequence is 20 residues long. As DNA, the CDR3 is TGTGCCAGCAGCTTAACCCTCCTGGGACTAGCGGGAGGGTCCTACAATGAGCAGTTCTTC. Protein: CASSLTLLGLAGGSYNEQFF.

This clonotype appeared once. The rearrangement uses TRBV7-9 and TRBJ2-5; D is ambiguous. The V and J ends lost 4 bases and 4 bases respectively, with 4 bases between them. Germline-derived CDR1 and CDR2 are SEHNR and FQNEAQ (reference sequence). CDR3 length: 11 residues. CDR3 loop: CASSSIETQYF. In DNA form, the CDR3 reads TGTGCCAGCAGCTCAATAGAGACCCAGTACTTC.

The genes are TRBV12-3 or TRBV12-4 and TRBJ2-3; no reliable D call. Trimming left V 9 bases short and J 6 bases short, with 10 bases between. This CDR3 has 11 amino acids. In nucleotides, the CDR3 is TGTGCCAGTCGAGTGCGCGATACGCAGTATTTT. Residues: CASRVRDTQYF.

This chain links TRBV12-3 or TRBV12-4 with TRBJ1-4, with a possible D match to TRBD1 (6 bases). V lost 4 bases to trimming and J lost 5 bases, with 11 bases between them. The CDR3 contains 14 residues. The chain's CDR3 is CASSSRGLNEKLFF. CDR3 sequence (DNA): TGTGCCAGCAGTTCCCGGGGGCTCAATGAAAAACTGTTTTTT.

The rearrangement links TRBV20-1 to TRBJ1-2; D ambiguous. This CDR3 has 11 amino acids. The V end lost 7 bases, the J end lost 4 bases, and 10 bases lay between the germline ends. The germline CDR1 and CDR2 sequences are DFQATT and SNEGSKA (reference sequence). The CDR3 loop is CSGDARYGYTF. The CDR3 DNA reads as TGCAGTGGGGATGCCCGCTATGGCTACACCTTC.

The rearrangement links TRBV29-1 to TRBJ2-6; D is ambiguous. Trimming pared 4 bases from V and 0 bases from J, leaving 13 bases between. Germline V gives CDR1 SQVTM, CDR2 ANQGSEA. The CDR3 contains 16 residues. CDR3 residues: CSVGSELFSGANVLTF. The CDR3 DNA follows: TGCAGCGTTGGGTCCGAATTGTTCTCTGGGGCCAACGTCCTGACTTTC.

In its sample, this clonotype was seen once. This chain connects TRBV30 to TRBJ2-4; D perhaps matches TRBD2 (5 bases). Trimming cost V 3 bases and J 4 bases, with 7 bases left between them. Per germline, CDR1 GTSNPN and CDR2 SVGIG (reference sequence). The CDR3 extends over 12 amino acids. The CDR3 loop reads CAWRGEKNIQYF. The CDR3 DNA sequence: TGTGCCTGGAGGGGAGAAAAAAACATTCAGTACTTC.